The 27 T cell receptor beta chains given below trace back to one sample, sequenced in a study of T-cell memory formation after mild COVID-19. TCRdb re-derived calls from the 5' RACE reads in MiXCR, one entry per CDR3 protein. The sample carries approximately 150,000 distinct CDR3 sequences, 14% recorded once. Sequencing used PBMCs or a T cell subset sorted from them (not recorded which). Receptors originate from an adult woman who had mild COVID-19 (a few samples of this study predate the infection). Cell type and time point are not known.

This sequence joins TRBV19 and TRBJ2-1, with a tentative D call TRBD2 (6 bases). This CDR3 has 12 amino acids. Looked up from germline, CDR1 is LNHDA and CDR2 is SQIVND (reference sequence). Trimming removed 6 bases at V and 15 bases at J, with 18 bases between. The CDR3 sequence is CASRSRTGSLFF. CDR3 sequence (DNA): TGTGCCAGTAGATCCCGTACCGGGAGTTTGTTCTTC.

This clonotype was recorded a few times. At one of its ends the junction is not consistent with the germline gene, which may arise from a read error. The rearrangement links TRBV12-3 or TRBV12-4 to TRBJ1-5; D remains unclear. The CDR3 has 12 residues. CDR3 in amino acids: CATLSPHRLRYF. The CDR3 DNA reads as TGTGCCACCCTGTCTCCCCACCGTCTACGCTATTTT.

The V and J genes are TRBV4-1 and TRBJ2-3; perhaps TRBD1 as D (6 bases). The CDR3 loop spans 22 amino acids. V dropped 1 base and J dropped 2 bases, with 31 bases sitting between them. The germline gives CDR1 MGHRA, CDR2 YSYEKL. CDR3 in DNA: TGCGCCAGCAGCCAAGTGGAGGACCCACGCAGGGGACCATATAGCCCCACAGATACGCAGTATTTT. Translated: CASSQVEDPRRGPYSPTDTQYF.

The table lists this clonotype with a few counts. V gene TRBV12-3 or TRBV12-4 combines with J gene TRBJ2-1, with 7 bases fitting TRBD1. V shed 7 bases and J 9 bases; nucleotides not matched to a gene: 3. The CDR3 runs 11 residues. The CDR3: CASTPGGEQFF. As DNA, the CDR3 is TGTGCCAGCACTCCAGGGGGTGAGCAGTTCTTC.

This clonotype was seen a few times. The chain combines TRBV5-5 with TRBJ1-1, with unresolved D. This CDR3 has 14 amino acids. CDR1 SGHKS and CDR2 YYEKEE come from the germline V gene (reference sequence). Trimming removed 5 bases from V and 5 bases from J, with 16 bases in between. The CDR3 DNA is TGTGCCAGCAGGCCCCGCCCCAGTGGAACTGAAGCTTTCTTT. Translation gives CASRPRPSGTEAFF.

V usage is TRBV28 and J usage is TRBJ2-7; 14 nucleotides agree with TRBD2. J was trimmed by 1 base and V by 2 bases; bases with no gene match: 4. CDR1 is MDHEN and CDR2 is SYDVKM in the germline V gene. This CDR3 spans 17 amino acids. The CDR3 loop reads CASSLLGLAGASYEQYF. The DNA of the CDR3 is TGTGCCAGCAGTTTACTGGGACTAGCGGGAGCATCCTACGAGCAGTACTTC.

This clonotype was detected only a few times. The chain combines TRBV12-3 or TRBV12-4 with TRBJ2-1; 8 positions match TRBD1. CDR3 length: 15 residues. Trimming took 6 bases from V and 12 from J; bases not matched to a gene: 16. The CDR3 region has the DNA TGTGCCAGCAGACCTAAAAACCTGGACAGGGATACGCAGTTCTTC. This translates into CASRPKNLDRDTQFF.

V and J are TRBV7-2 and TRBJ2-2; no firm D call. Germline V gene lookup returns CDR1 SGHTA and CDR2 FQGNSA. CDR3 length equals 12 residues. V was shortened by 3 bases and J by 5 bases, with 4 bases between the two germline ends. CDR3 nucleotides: TGTGCCAGCAGCTTTGTGACCGGGGAGCTGTTTTTT. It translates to CASSFVTGELFF.

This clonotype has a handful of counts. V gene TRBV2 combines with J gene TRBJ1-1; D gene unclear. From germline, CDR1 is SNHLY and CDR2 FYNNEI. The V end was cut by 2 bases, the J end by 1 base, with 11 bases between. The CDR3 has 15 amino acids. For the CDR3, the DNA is TGTGCCAGCAGTGAAAACCTAGCCAAGAACACTGAAGCTTTCTTT. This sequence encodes CASSENLAKNTEAFF.

In DNA form, the CDR3 reads TGCGCCAGCAGCTCCACGGCGGAGGGGGAAAAACTGTTTTTT. Translation: CASSSTAEGEKLFF. The chain carries TRBV5-1 and TRBJ1-4, with TRBD1 as a possible D gene (5 bases). Germline V gene data show CDR1 as SGHRS and CDR2 as YFSETQ. The CDR3 totals 14 residues. Between the trimmed V and J ends, which lost 3 bases and 8 bases, there was a span of 14 bases.

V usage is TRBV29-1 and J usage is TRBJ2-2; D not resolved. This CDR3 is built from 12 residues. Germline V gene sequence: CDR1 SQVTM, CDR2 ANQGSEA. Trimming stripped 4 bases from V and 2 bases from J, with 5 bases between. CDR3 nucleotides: TGCAGCGTTGGACAAAACACCGGGGAGCTGTTTTTT. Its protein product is CSVGQNTGELFF.

Here the CDR3 DNA reads TGCAGCTTTAGATGGGGTGATACGCAGTATTTT. Translating gives CSFRWGDTQYF. The V call is TRBV29-1, the J call TRBJ2-3; D not resolved. The length of the CDR3 is 11 residues. The V gene's germline CDR1 is SQVTM and CDR2 ANQGSEA. With 8 bases removed from V and 6 bases from J, the gap between germline ends came to 12 bases.

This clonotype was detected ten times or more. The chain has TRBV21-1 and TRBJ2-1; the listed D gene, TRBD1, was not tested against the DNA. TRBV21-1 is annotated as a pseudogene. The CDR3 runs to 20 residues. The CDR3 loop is CASSNRGVGLLLVLANEQFF. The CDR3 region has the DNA TGTGCCAGCAGCAACAGGGGGGTAGGACTGCTACTAGTTCTAGCTAATGAGCAGTTCTTC.

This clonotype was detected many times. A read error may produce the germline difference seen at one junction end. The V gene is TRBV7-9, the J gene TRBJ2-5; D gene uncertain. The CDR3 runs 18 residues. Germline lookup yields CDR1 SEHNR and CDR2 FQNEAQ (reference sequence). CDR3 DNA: TGTGCCAGCACCTTATTGGGCTCCGGTGGTGGGTCCCAAGAGACCCAGTACTTC. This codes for CASTLLGSGGGSQETQYF.

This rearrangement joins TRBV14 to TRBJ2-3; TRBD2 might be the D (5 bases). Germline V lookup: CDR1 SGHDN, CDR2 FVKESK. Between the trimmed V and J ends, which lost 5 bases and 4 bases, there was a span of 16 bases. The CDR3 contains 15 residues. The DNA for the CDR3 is TGTGCCAGCAGCTATCGCCGGGGTTTCGCAGATACGCAGTATTTT. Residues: CASSYRRGFADTQYF. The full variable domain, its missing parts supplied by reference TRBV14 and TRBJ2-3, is EAGVTQFPSHSVIEKGQTVTLRCDPISGHDNLYWYRRVMGKEIKFLLHFVKESKQDESGMPNNRFLAERTGGTYSTLKVQPAELEDSGVYFCASSYRRGFADTQYFGPGTRLTVL.

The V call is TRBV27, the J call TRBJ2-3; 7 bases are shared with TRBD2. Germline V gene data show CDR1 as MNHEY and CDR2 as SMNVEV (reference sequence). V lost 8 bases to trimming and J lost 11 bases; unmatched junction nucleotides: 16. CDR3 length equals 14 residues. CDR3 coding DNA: TGTGCCAGCGGCCTCTCGGGCCCGGGAGGAAAGCAGTATTTT. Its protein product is CASGLSGPGGKQYF.

CDR3 coding DNA: TGTGCCAGCCAGCGGGAGGTCGGCAATGAGCAGTTCTTC. This codes for CASQREVGNEQFF. The chain uses TRBV2 and TRBJ2-1, with 9 nucleotides matching TRBD2. The junction had 5 bases not matched to a gene; V was cut back by 8 bases and J by 6 bases. The CDR3 runs 13 residues. Germline CDR1 is SNHLY and CDR2 is FYNNEI.

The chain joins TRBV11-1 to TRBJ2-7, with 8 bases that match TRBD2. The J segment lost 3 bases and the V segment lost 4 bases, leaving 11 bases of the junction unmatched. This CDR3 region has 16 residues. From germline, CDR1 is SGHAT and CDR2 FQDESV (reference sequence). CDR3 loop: CASSSDGTSGYYEQYF. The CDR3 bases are TGTGCCAGCAGCTCAGACGGAACTAGCGGATACTACGAGCAGTACTTC.

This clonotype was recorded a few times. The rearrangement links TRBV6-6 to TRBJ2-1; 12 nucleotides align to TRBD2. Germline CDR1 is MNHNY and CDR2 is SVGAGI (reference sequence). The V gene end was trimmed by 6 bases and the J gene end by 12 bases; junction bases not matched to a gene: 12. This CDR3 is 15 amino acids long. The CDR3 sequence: CASRELAGGAKGQFF. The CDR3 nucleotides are TGTGCCAGCAGGGAACTAGCGGGGGGAGCCAAAGGGCAGTTCTTC.

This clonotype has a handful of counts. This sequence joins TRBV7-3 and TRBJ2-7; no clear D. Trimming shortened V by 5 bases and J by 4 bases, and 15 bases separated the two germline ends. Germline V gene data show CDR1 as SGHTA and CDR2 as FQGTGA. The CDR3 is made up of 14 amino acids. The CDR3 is CASSPHPVGYEQYF. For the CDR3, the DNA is TGTGCCAGCAGCCCCCACCCTGTGGGTTACGAGCAGTACTTC.

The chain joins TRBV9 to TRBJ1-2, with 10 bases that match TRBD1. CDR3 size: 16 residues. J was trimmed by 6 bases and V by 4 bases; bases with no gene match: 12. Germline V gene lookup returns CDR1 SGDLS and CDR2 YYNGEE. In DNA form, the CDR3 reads TGTGCCAGCAGCTCCACCGCGGCGGGACAGGGGAATGGCTACACCTTC. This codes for CASSSTAAGQGNGYTF.

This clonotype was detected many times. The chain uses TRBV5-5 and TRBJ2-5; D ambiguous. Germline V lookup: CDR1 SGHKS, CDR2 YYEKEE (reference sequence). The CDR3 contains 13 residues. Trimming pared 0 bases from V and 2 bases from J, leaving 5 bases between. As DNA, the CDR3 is TGTGCCAGCAGCTTGGGGGCTCAAGAGACCCAGTACTTC. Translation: CASSLGAQETQYF.

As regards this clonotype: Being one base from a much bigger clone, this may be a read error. The CDR3 nucleotides are TGCTCCAGCAGCCCTGGGTGGGACAGTGAGCAGTTCTTC. Protein product: CSSSPGWDSEQFF. The chain combines TRBV5-1 with TRBJ2-1; 7 positions agree with TRBD1. The germline gives CDR1 SGHRS, CDR2 YFSETQ. This CDR3 is 13 amino acids long.

The CDR3 DNA reads as TGTGCCAGCAGTTACTCTCTTTCGGGGGAACTGAATGAGCAGTTCTTC. Protein product: CASSYSLSGELNEQFF. This chain connects TRBV6-5 to TRBJ2-1; D is possibly TRBD2 (6 bases). Germline CDR1 is MNHEY and CDR2 is SVGAGI. The CDR3 spans 16 residues. V was clipped by 0 bases and J by 7 bases, with 16 bases between them.

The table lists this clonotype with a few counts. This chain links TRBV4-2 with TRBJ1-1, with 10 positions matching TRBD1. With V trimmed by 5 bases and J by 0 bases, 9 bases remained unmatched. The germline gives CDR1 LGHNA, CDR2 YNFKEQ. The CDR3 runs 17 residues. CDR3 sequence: CASSFGQGGVVNTEAFF. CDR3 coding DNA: TGTGCCAGCAGCTTCGGACAGGGGGGAGTGGTGAACACTGAAGCTTTCTTT.

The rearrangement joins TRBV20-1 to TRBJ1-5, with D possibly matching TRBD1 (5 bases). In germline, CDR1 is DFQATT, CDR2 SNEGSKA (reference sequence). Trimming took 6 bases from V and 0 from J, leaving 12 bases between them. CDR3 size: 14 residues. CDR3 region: CSANQGGSNQPQHF. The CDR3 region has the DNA TGCAGTGCCAATCAGGGAGGTAGCAATCAGCCCCAGCATTTT.

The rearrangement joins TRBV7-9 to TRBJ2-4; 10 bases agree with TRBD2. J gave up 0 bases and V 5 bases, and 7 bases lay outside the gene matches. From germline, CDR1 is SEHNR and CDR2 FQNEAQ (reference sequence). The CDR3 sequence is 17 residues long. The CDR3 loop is CASSPRASGGAKNIQYF. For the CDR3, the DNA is TGTGCCAGCAGCCCAAGGGCTAGCGGGGGAGCCAAAAACATTCAGTACTTC. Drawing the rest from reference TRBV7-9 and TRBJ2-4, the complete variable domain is DTGVSQNPRHKITKRGQNVTFRCDPISEHNRLYWYRQTLGQGPEFLTYFQNEAQLEKSRLLSDRFSAERPKGSFSTLEIQRTEQGDSAMYLCASSPRASGGAKNIQYFGAGTRLSVL.